One and the same sample provided the 16 T cell receptor beta chains below, sequenced in a study of T cells in Graves' hyperthyroidism and ophthalmopathy. RNA transcripts gave rise to amplified TCR beta CDR3 regions. First-round RT-PCR with HTBI primers amplified the TCR CDR3 region. TCRdb re-called the multiplex PCR reads through MiXCR, storing one row per CDR3 protein. The repertoire consists of 500,000 to 600,000 distinct CDR3 sequences, with approximately 16% occurring once and the leading ten covering approximately 20%. The sequenced sample was blood. The source of these receptors is a woman under 30 with Graves' hyperthyroidism.

Concerning this clonotype: The CDR3 ends on some other residue instead of the conserved phenylalanine or tryptophan, so this is likely a read error. This chain links TRBV27 with TRBJ1-4; D may be TRBD1 (5 bases). CDR1 is MNHEY, CDR2 SMNVEV, per germline (reference sequence). The CDR3 runs to 15 residues. The germline V and J ends were trimmed by 5 bases and 7 bases, with 17 bases remaining between them. The DNA of the CDR3 is TGTGCCAGCAGTAACTCCGGGGCGCCCAGTGAAAAACTGTTTCTT. Protein product: CASSNSGAPSEKLFL.

This clonotype was detected ten times or more. The chain is built from TRBV27 and TRBJ2-1; 14 bases map to TRBD2. Trimming cost V 1 base and J 8 bases; bases outside gene matches: 16. The CDR3 totals 20 residues. Germline assignment: CDR1 MNHEY and CDR2 SMNVEV (reference sequence). The CDR3: CASSLWPGREGLAGVYEQFF. For the CDR3, the DNA is TGTGCCAGCAGTTTATGGCCGGGCAGAGAGGGACTAGCGGGAGTGTATGAGCAGTTCTTC.

The sample holds many counts of this clonotype. The J gene is TRBJ2-1, the V gene TRBV11-3, with 7 bases identical to TRBD1. Germline CDR1 and CDR2: SGHNT and YENEEA. V lost 5 bases and J lost 7; bases outside the gene matches: 8. This CDR3 contains 14 residues. This CDR3 is CASSTRQGRNEQFF. As DNA, the CDR3 is TGTGCCAGCAGCACACGACAGGGAAGGAATGAGCAGTTCTTC.

This clonotype was picked up a small number of times. V and J are TRBV3-1 and TRBJ2-3; 8 bases agree with TRBD2. The germline CDR1 and CDR2 sequences are LGHDT and YNNKEL (reference sequence). The CDR3 loop spans 20 amino acids. Trimming removed 3 bases from V and 0 bases from J; junction bases left unmatched: 17. CDR3 sequence: CASSHDFVFSGTGSTDTQYF. The DNA of the CDR3 is TGTGCCAGCAGCCACGACTTCGTTTTTAGCGGGACGGGCAGCACAGATACGCAGTATTTT.

Many counts were recorded for this clonotype. The chain recombines TRBV12-3 or TRBV12-4 with TRBJ1-2; no firm D call. Trimming took 2 bases from V and 4 from J, leaving 8 bases between them. The CDR3 spans 13 residues. The CDR3 bases are TGTGCCAGCAGTTTAAGACGGCTCTATGGCTACACCTTC. This encodes CASSLRRLYGYTF.

This clonotype has just a few counts. In DNA, the CDR3 is TGTGCCAGTAGTTACCCCCGGGACAATTCACCCCTCCACTTT. Residues: CASSYPRDNSPLHF. The genes are TRBV19 and TRBJ1-6, with D possibly being TRBD1 (5 bases). The V gene's germline CDR1 is LNHDA and CDR2 SQIVND (reference sequence). The CDR3 has 14 amino acids. V was trimmed by 5 bases and J by 7 bases, leaving 12 bases between them.

This clonotype was recorded a few times. Compared with germline, one end of the junction differs, possibly owing to a read error. The rearrangement joins TRBV7-9 to TRBJ2-3; TRBD1 is a possible D gene (5 bases). Germline V CDR1 and CDR2: SEHNR, FQNEAQ (reference sequence). The CDR3 runs to 16 residues. The CDR3 region is CASSSDAGFRADAQYF. CDR3 bases: TGTGCCAGCAGTTCCGATGCAGGGTTTCGAGCAGATGCGCAGTATTTT.

The chain employs TRBV12-3 or TRBV12-4 and TRBJ2-1; D is possibly TRBD2 (7 bases). V lost 6 bases and J 0 bases, leaving 12 bases between the germline ends. The length of the CDR3 is 15 residues. For the CDR3, the DNA is TGTGCCAGCAGAGGCGGGGGCTCCTCCTACAATGAGCAGTTCTTC. This sequence encodes CASRGGGSSYNEQFF.

This clonotype was seen a handful of times. The chain carries TRBV6-5 and TRBJ2-1; D remains unclear. CDR3 length: 14 amino acids. Germline V gene data show CDR1 as MNHEY and CDR2 as SVGAGI. V was shortened by 2 bases and J by 10 bases, with 15 bases between the two germline ends. The CDR3 spells CASSYLRSKAEQFF. The DNA of the CDR3 is TGTGCCAGCAGTTACCTCCGTTCTAAAGCGGAGCAGTTCTTC.

This clonotype was detected only a few times. The V and J genes are TRBV9 and TRBJ2-1; the D gene is possibly TRBD2 (5 bases). Germline CDR1 and CDR2: SGDLS and YYNGEE. The V end was cut by 0 bases, the J end by 5 bases, with 9 bases between. The CDR3 loop spans 14 amino acids. CDR3 coding DNA: TGTGCCAGCAGCGTAGGGACGGGGAACAATGAGCAGTTCTTC. Amino acid sequence: CASSVGTGNNEQFF.

V and J are TRBV6-1 and TRBJ1-2; D uncertain. Between the trimmed V and J ends, which lost 10 bases and 4 bases, there was a span of 10 bases. The CDR3 is 11 amino acids. Per the germline V gene, CDR1 is MNHNS and CDR2 is SASEGT. This CDR3 is CATTEFYGYTF. CDR3 nucleotide sequence: TGTGCCACCACAGAGTTCTATGGCTACACCTTC.

This clonotype was seen ten or more times. This rearrangement joins TRBV6-1 to TRBJ2-3; 7 bases are a match to TRBD2. Germline CDR1 and CDR2: MNHNS and SASEGT. The junction had 17 bases not matched to a gene; V was cut back by 5 bases and J by 0 bases. This CDR3 has 19 amino acids. The CDR3 coding sequence is TGTGCCAGCAGTTACCCGGGGCTAGCGGAACACCTTAGCACAGATACGCAGTATTTT. It is translated as CASSYPGLAEHLSTDTQYF.

This clonotype showed up many times. The chain is built from TRBV3-1 and TRBJ1-2, with no clear D. This CDR3 comprises 15 residues. Trimming took off 2 bases at V and 7 bases at J, with 17 bases between the two ends. From germline, CDR1 is LGHDT and CDR2 YNNKEL (reference sequence). The CDR3 nucleotides read TGTGCCAGCAGCCAACTGGGAGGTTTGGTGGTTGGCTACACCTTC. Residues: CASSQLGGLVVGYTF.

CDR3 nucleotide sequence: TGTGCCAGTACCACTACAGGGGACGAGCAGTACTTC. Its translation is CASTTTGDEQYF. V gene TRBV19 combines with J gene TRBJ2-7; 7 nucleotides match TRBD1. The CDR3 extends over 12 amino acids. Looked up from germline, CDR1 is LNHDA and CDR2 is SQIVND (reference sequence). The ends lost 7 bases at V and 5 bases at J; junction bases unmatched: 5.

V usage is TRBV18 and J usage is TRBJ1-2; 7 nucleotides match TRBD1. CDR3 length: 15 residues. Germline CDR1 KGHSH, CDR2 LQKENI. V was clipped by 3 bases and J by 7 bases; unmatched bases: 11. This CDR3 reads CASSPLGGSSLGYTF. In DNA, the CDR3 is TGTGCCAGCTCACCTCTAGGGGGCTCTAGCCTTGGCTACACCTTC.

This clonotype came up a few times. The chain couples TRBV7-3 to TRBJ2-1, with TRBD2 matching over 7 bases. CDR1 is SGHTA, CDR2 FQGTGA, per germline. The CDR3 runs 17 residues. The junction had 14 bases not matched to a gene; V was cut back by 2 bases and J by 7 bases. CDR3 protein: CASSLWGGTRETNEQFF. The CDR3 nucleotides are TGTGCCAGCAGCTTATGGGGGGGTACGAGAGAAACGAATGAGCAGTTCTTC. The full variable domain, with the rest looked up from reference TRBV7-3 and TRBJ2-1, is GAGVSQTPSNKVTEKGKYVELRCDPISGHTALYWYRQSLGQGPEFLIYFQGTGAADDSGLPNDRFFAVRPEGSVSTLKIQRTERGDSAVYLCASSLWGGTRETNEQFFGPGTRLTVL.